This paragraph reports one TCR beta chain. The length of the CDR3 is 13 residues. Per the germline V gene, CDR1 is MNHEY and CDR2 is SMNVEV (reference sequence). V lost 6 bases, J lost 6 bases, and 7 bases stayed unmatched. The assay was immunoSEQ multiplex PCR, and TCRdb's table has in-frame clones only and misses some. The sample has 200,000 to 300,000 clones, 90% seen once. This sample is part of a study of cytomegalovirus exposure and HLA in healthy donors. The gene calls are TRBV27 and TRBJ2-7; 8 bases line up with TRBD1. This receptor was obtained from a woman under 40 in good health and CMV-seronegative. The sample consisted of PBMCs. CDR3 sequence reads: CASSFLDRGEQYF. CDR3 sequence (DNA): TGTGCCAGCAGCTTTCTCGACAGGGGCGAGCAGTACTTC.